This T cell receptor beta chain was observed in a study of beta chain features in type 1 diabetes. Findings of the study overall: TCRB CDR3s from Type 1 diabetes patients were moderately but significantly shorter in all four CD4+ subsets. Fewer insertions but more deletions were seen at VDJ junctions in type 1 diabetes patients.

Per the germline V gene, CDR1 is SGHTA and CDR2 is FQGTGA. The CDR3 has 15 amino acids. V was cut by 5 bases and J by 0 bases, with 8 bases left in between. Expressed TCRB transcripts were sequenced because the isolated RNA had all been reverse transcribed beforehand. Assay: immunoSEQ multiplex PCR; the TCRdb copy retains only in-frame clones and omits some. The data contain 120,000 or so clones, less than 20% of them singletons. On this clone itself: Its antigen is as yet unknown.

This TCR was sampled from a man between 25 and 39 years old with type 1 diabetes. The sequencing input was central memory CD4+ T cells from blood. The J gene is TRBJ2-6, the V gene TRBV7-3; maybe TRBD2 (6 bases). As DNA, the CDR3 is TGTGCCAGCAGCCTCGGGGGCTCTGGGGCCAACGTCCTGACTTTC. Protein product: CASSLGGSGANVLTF.